The rows below give T cell receptor beta chains drawn from one sample of a study of blood T cells in healthy people across ages. TCRdb redid the calling of the 5' RACE reads with MiXCR, one entry per CDR3 protein. The sample lists approximately 760,000 distinct CDR3 sequences, around a quarter occurring once. This same sample was also taken into another study, of T cells of mothers and their children.

The sequenced sample consisted of blood. Receptors were obtained from a boy aged 5-17 years in good health. Both conserved end residues are part of each CDR3. Each record gives: J gene, V gene, D gene, clone size, CDR3 DNA, CDR3 protein. The D gene is left open where the match is weak. Only some rows state a clone size, as once, few, many or a class for expanded clones.

TRBJ2-7	TRBV11-2	TRBD1	.	TGTGCCAGCAGCATGGGACAGCCCTACGAGCAGTACTTC	CASSMGQPYEQYF
TRBJ2-7	TRBV20-1	TRBD2	.	TGCAGTGCAACTAGGACTAGCCAGTACGAGCAGTACTTC	CSATRTSQYEQYF
TRBJ2-6	TRBV6-2/TRBV6-3	TRBD1	few	TGTGCCAGCAGAAGATCCGGGACAGCAGATTACTCTGGGGCCAACGTCCTGACTTTC	CASRRSGTADYSGANVLTF
TRBJ2-1	TRBV12-3/TRBV12-4	TRBD2	.	TGTGCCAGCACCGGGGGGGCCAATGAGCAGTTCTTC	CASTGGANEQFF
TRBJ2-4	TRBV7-3	.	few	TGTGCCAGCAGCCCTTTGGCCGGAGGAGCCATTCAGTACTTC	CASSPLAGGAIQYF
TRBJ2-7	TRBV20-1	TRBD1	.	TGCAGTGCCCCCGGGACAGATCGATACGAGCAGTACTTC	CSAPGTDRYEQYF
TRBJ2-1	TRBV20-1	TRBD2	few	TGCAGTGCGGACACTAGCGGGGGGAAGTCCATTGAGCAGTTCTTC	CSADTSGGKSIEQFF
TRBJ2-3	TRBV29-1	.	.	TGCAGCGTTGACCGGCTGGAGGGACATACGCAGTATTTT	CSVDRLEGHTQYF
TRBJ1-2	TRBV7-9	TRBD1	.	TGTGCCAGCAGCCCTCGGACAGGGGGCGTGTATGGCTACACCTTC	CASSPRTGGVYGYTF
TRBJ1-1	TRBV29-1	.	.	TGCAGCGCTGTAGGGAGGGTGACGAACACTGAAGCTTTCTTT	CSAVGRVTNTEAFF
TRBJ2-4	TRBV29-1	.	.	TGCAGCGTTGAAGTTCAGAAAAACATTCAGTACTTC	CSVEVQKNIQYF
TRBJ2-3	TRBV29-1	TRBD2	once	TGCAGCGGTGCTAGCGGGGGGATGACAGATACGCAGTATTTT	CSGASGGMTDTQYF
TRBJ2-3	TRBV11-2	TRBD1	.	TGTGCCGAAGGCGACAGGGCGATCACAGATACGCAGTATTTT	CAEGDRAITDTQYF
TRBJ2-3	TRBV7-8	.	.	TGTGCCAGCAGCTTAGCGGGCGGGGAGGACACAGATACGCAGTATTTT	CASSLAGGEDTDTQYF
TRBJ2-5	TRBV18	TRBD2	.	TGTGCCAGCTCTCCAGCGCCTAGCGGACAAGAGACCCAGTACTTC	CASSPAPSGQETQYF
TRBJ2-7	TRBV14	.	few	TGTGCCAGCAGCCAAACAGGGAGAGGAACCTACGAGCAGTACTTC	CASSQTGRGTYEQYF
TRBJ2-5	TRBV29-1	TRBD2	few	TGCAGCGTTGATAGACTAGCGGGAGTATCGGGAATCCAAGAGACCCAGTACTTC	CSVDRLAGVSGIQETQYF
TRBJ1-1	TRBV20-1	TRBD1	.	TGCAGTGCTAGAGTATCGACAGGGAAGAACACTGAAGCTTTCTTT	CSARVSTGKNTEAFF
TRBJ2-3	TRBV29-1	TRBD2	few	TGCAGCGTTGAAAGGTGGGGGATGGCGGGAGCAGAAGATACGCAGTATTTT	CSVERWGMAGAEDTQYF
TRBJ2-7	TRBV20-1	TRBD2	.	TGCAGTGCTAGGGGACTAGCGGTGTCTTCCTACGAGCAGTACTTC	CSARGLAVSSYEQYF
TRBJ2-7	TRBV20-1	.	.	TGCAGTGCTTCCCTGACTGGACCAGGCTCCTACGAGCAGTACTTC	CSASLTGPGSYEQYF
TRBJ1-3	TRBV28	TRBD1	.	TGTGCCAGCAGTTCGAGAGGGGACAGGACTCTTGGAAACACCATATATTTT	CASSSRGDRTLGNTIYF
TRBJ2-1	TRBV24-1	.	.	TGTGCCACCAGTGTGGGCGATTCCTACAATGAGCAGTTCTTC	CATSVGDSYNEQFF
TRBJ2-1	TRBV19	.	few	TGTGCCAGTAGAAGGGGCGGAAGCTCCTACAATGAGCAGTTCTTC	CASRRGGSSYNEQFF
TRBJ2-7	TRBV12-5	TRBD2	.	TGTGCTAGTGGTTTGTCACTAGCGGGAGTAAACGAGCAGTACTTC	CASGLSLAGVNEQYF
TRBJ1-1	TRBV20-1	.	few	TGCAGTGCTAGTCAACTGCCTGGTAGGAACACTGAAGCTTTCTTT	CSASQLPGRNTEAFF
TRBJ2-5	TRBV29-1	TRBD1	few	TGCAGCGCCCCGGGACAGGGAATGGAGACCCAGTACTTC	CSAPGQGMETQYF
TRBJ2-5	TRBV4-3	TRBD2	.	TGCGCCAGCAGCCAATCGCCGGGACTACAAGAGACCCAGTACTTC	CASSQSPGLQETQYF
TRBJ2-1	TRBV20-1	.	few	TGCAGTGCTAGTATTGATAGCTCCTACAATGAGCAGTTCTTC	CSASIDSSYNEQFF
TRBJ2-3	TRBV11-1	TRBD1	.	TGTGCCAGCAGCTTGCACGGGGACAGAACTAGCACAGATACGCAGTATTTT	CASSLHGDRTSTDTQYF
TRBJ1-1	TRBV15	.	few	TGTGCCCCTGGGGGGGACACTGAAGCTTTCTTT	CAPGGDTEAFF
TRBJ2-4	TRBV20-1	.	.	TGCAGTGCTAGAGAGGGTGCTCTGGACATTCAGTACTTC	CSAREGALDIQYF
TRBJ2-5	TRBV9	TRBD2	.	TGTGCCAGCAGCGTTATAGCGGGATCATACCAAGAGACCCAGTACTTC	CASSVIAGSYQETQYF
TRBJ1-1	TRBV7-2	.	few	TGTGCCAGCAGCTTTATGGGTGAAGCTTTCTTT	CASSFMGEAFF
TRBJ2-3	TRBV24-1	.	few	TGTGCCACCAGTGCCAACCTAGCCCCAGATACGCAGTATTTT	CATSANLAPDTQYF
TRBJ2-3	TRBV11-2	TRBD2	.	TGTGCCAGCAGCTCGGGACTAGCGGTGGACTCGGATACGCAGTATTTT	CASSSGLAVDSDTQYF
TRBJ2-3	TRBV5-1	.	.	TGCGCCAGCAGCTCCGGGACCGCCCCCACAGATACGCAGTATTTT	CASSSGTAPTDTQYF
TRBJ1-2	TRBV7-9	.	.	TGTGCCAGCAGCCCTGTAAAGGCCCAGGGCTATGGCTACACCTTC	CASSPVKAQGYGYTF
TRBJ2-7	TRBV6-2/TRBV6-3	.	.	TGTGCGTCACAGGGCAACTACGAGCAGTACTTC	CASQGNYEQYF
TRBJ2-7	TRBV5-6	.	many	TGTGCCAGCAAAGGCAGGGTAGGCGAGCAGTACTTC	CASKGRVGEQYF
TRBJ1-3	TRBV12-5	.	few	TGTGCTAGTGGTTTGGTGAACACCATATATTTT	CASGLVNTIYF
TRBJ2-7	TRBV6-1	.	.	TGTGCCACCAGAGCGGTGGCACCATACTACGAGCAGTACTTC	CATRAVAPYYEQYF
TRBJ1-4	TRBV12-3/TRBV12-4	TRBD1	few	TGTGCCAGCAATACAGGGGGAGGTGAAAAACTGTTTTTT	CASNTGGGEKLFF
TRBJ2-3	TRBV6-1	.	.	TGTGCCAGCAGTGAGGAACAGGGTTGGCTTGCCACAGATACGCAGTATTTT	CASSEEQGWLATDTQYF
TRBJ2-5	TRBV4-1	TRBD2	.	TGCGCCAGCAGCCAACCGAGTAGCGGGAGTTCGGGGCAAGAGACCCAGTACTTC	CASSQPSSGSSGQETQYF
TRBJ1-2	TRBV13	.	.	TGTGCCAGCAGCTTAACACAGGAGCCTTATGGCTACACCTTC	CASSLTQEPYGYTF
TRBJ2-1	TRBV7-2	.	few	TGTGCCAGCAGCGAACAGTCCAATGAGCAGTTCTTC	CASSEQSNEQFF
TRBJ1-2	TRBV13	.	few	TGTGCCAGCAGCTTAGGCAGACAGACTAACTATGGCTACACCTTC	CASSLGRQTNYGYTF
TRBJ2-1	TRBV14	.	.	TGTGCCAGCAGCCACGGACAGGGAGGGTACAATGAGCAGTTCTTC	CASSHGQGGYNEQFF
TRBJ1-5	TRBV6-5	TRBD1	few	TGTGCCAGCAGTTTCGGGACAGGGATTCAGCCCCAGCATTTT	CASSFGTGIQPQHF
TRBJ2-7	TRBV4-1	TRBD2	many	TGCGCCAGCAGCCAAGGGTCGGGGGGCTACGAGCAGTACTTC	CASSQGSGGYEQYF
TRBJ2-5	TRBV20-1	.	.	TGCAGTGCTCGCAAAAACTCGGAGACCCAGTACTTC	CSARKNSETQYF